These T cell receptor beta chains were read from a single sample in a study of blood T cell repertoires in COVID-19. Assay: immunoSEQ multiplex PCR; the TCRdb copy retains only in-frame clones and omits some. The sample contains 300,000 to 400,000 clones, approximately 86% of which appear only once. Sample: peripheral blood. These receptors came from a human donor in a cohort sampled during active COVID-19. Both conserved end residues are part of each CDR3. D genes are given only for firm matches. Not every row has a clone size; where given, it reads once, few, many or a size class.

13 | TRBJ1-1 | NA | TRBV6-5 | NA | CASSSQPGTEAFF | TGTGCCAGCAGTTCCCAGCCGGGCACTGAAGCTTTCTTT
15 | TRBJ1-1 | NA | TRBV27 | once | CASSYMWGKNTEAFF | TGTGCCAGCAGTTACATGTGGGGCAAAAACACTGAAGCTTTCTTT
15 | TRBJ1-1 | NA | TRBV21-1 | NA | CASSPYWNRNGEAFF | TGTGCCAGCAGCCCTTATTGGAACAGGAACGGTGAAGCTTTCTTT
14 | TRBJ2-1 | TRBD2 | TRBV6-5 | NA | CASRLAGGYNEQFF | TGTGCCAGCAGGCTAGCGGGGGGCTACAATGAGCAGTTCTTC
17 | TRBJ2-5 | TRBD2 | TRBV5-4 | NA | CASSLSGGLAGVKTQYF | TGTGCCAGCAGCTTGTCCGGGGGGCTAGCGGGAGTAAAGACCCAGTACTTC
17 | TRBJ2-3 | TRBD2 | TRBV4-1 | NA | CASSQVDSGDSTDTQYF | TGCGCCAGCAGCCAAGTGGATAGCGGGGATAGCACAGATACGCAGTATTTT
15 | TRBJ2-1 | TRBD1 | TRBV4-1 | NA | CASSLGQGTYNEQFF | TGCGCCAGCAGCCTGGGACAGGGCACCTACAATGAGCAGTTCTTC
14 | TRBJ1-1 | NA | TRBV19 | NA | CASSIAVRVGEAFF | TGTGCCAGTAGTATAGCGGTAAGAGTTGGTGAAGCTTTCTTT
18 | TRBJ2-1 | TRBD2 | TRBV4-1 | NA | CASSQGIKTSGGHNEQFF | TGCGCCAGCAGCCAAGGCATAAAGACTAGCGGGGGCCATAATGAGCAGTTCTTC
16 | TRBJ1-2 | NA | TRBV18 | NA | CASSPPGGLGLPGYTF | TGTGCCAGCTCACCACCGGGAGGGCTCGGTTTGCCTGGCTACACCTTC
13 | TRBJ2-7 | NA | TRBV6-5 | NA | CASSTGESYEQYF | TGTGCCAGCAGCACGGGGGAGTCCTACGAGCAGTACTTC
15 | TRBJ2-7 | NA | TRBV9 | NA | CASSVETGEAYEQYF | TGTGCCAGCAGCGTAGAGACAGGTGAAGCCTACGAGCAGTACTTC
17 | TRBJ2-2 | TRBD2 | TRBV4-1 | NA | CASSHRTSGRNPGELFF | TGCGCCAGCAGCCATCGTACTAGCGGGAGGAATCCCGGGGAGCTGTTTTTT
13 | TRBJ1-1 | NA | TRBV3-1/TRBV3-2 | NA | CASSQIQGTEAFF | TGTGCCAGCAGCCAAATACAGGGCACTGAAGCTTTCTTT
13 | TRBJ2-7 | NA | TRBV5-1 | NA | CASSLEVRSEQYF | TGCGCCAGCAGCTTGGAAGTCCGGAGCGAGCAGTACTTC
14 | TRBJ2-1 | NA | TRBV10-1 | NA | CASSENPSDNEQFF | TGCGCCAGCAGTGAGAACCCCAGCGACAATGAGCAGTTCTTC
15 | TRBJ1-3 | NA | TRBV3-1/TRBV3-2 | NA | CASSPQRTSGNTIYF | TGTGCCAGCAGCCCGCAGCGGACCTCTGGAAACACCATATATTTT
13 | TRBJ2-5 | NA | TRBV7-9 | NA | CASSLGIEETQYF | TGTGCCAGCAGCTTAGGTATTGAAGAGACCCAGTACTTC
13 | TRBJ1-2 | NA | TRBV30 | NA | CAWSREALEGYTF | TGTGCCTGGAGTCGAGAAGCTCTGGAGGGCTACACCTTC
15 | TRBJ2-7 | TRBD2 | TRBV30 | many | CAWSPSGGLSYEQYF | TGTGCCTGGAGTCCTAGCGGGGGCCTCTCCTACGAGCAGTACTTC
14 | TRBJ1-6 | TRBD1 | TRBV28 | NA | CASSSGQYNSPLHF | TGTGCCAGCAGCTCGGGACAGTATAATTCACCCCTCCACTTT
16 | TRBJ2-7 | TRBD2 | TRBV5-6 | NA | CASRTPSGSLSLEQYF | TGTGCCAGCAGAACACCTAGCGGGAGCCTCTCGTTGGAGCAGTACTTC
16 | TRBJ2-3 | TRBD2 | TRBV4-2 | NA | CASSQEASGNTDTQYF | TGTGCCAGCAGCCAAGAAGCTAGCGGGAATACAGATACGCAGTATTTT
13 | TRBJ2-1 | NA | TRBV5-1 | NA | CASSLESRDEQFF | TGCGCCAGCAGCTTGGAGTCGCGCGATGAGCAGTTCTTC
16 | TRBJ1-5 | NA | TRBV7-2 | NA | CASSNRPGEINQPQHF | TGTGCCAGCAGCAACCGTCCGGGGGAGATAAATCAGCCCCAGCATTTT
13 | TRBJ2-5 | NA | TRBV4-1 | NA | CASSQGALETQYF | TGCGCCAGCAGCCAAGGGGCCTTGGAGACCCAGTACTTC
16 | TRBJ2-5 | TRBD2 | TRBV11-2 | once | CASSAPSGRFSETQYF | TGTGCCAGCAGCGCACCTAGCGGGAGATTCTCAGAGACCCAGTACTTC
15 | TRBJ2-5 | TRBD1 | TRBV29-1 | NA | CSVERTGWNQETQYF | TGCAGCGTTGAAAGGACAGGGTGGAACCAAGAGACCCAGTACTTC
12 | TRBJ2-7 | NA | TRBV30 | NA | CAWSIGGYEQYF | TGTGCCTGGAGTATAGGGGGCTACGAGCAGTACTTC